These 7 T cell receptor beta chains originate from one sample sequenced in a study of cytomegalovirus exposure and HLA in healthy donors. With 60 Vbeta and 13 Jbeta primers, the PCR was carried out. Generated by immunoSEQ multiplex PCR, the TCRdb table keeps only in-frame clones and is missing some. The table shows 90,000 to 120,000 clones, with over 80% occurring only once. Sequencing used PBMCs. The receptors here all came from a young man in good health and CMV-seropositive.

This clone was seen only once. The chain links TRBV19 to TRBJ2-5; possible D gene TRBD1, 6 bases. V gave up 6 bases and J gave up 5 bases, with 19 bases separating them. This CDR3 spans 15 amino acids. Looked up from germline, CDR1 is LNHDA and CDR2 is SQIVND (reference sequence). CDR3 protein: CASRPHVTGRETQYF. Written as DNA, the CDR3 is TGTGCCAGTAGACCCCACGTTACAGGGCGGGAGACCCAGTACTTC.

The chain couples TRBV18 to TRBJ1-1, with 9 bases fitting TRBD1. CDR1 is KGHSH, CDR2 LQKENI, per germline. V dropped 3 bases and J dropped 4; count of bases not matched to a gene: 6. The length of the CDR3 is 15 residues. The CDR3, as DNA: TGTGCCAGCTCACCCGGACAGGGGTGGGCCACTGAAGCTTTCTTT. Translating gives CASSPGQGWATEAFF.

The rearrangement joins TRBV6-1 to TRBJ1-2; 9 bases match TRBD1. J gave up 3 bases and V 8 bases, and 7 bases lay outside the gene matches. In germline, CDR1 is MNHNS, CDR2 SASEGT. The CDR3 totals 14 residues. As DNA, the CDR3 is TGTGCCAGCGGCCACAGGGGGCATGACTATGGCTACACCTTC. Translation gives CASGHRGHDYGYTF.

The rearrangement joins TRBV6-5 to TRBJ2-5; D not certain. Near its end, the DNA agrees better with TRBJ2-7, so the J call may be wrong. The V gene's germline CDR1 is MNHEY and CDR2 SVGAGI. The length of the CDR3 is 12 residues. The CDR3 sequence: CASGFSLGEQYF. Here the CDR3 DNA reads TGTGCCTCCGGGTTTTCCTTAGGCGAGCAGTACTTC.

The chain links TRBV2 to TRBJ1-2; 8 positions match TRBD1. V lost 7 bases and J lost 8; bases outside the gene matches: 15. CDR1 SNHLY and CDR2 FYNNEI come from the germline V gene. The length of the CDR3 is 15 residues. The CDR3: CASKGGRGPQEGYTF. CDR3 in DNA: TGTGCCAGCAAGGGAGGCAGGGGGCCACAGGAAGGCTACACCTTC.

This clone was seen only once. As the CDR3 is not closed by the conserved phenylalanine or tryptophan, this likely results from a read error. CDR3 DNA: TGTGCCAGCAGTGACCGGACTAGAGGAGGCTACACCCTC. Translating it yields CASSDRTRGGYTL. The chain couples TRBV6-4 to TRBJ1-2; D unclear. This CDR3 has 13 residues. Trimming cost V 2 bases and J 8 bases, with 12 bases left between them. Germline V CDR1 and CDR2: MRHNA, SNTAGT.

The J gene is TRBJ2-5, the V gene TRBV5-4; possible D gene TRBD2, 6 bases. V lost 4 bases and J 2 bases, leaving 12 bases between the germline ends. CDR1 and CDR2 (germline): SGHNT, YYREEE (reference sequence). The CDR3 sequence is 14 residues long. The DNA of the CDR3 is TGTGCCAGCAGCGCGCGGGACTTACAAGAGACCCAGTACTTC. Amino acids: CASSARDLQETQYF. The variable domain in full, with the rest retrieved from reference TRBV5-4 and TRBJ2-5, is ETGVTQSPTHLIKTRGQQVTLRCSSQSGHNTVSWYQQALGQGPQFIFQYYREEENGRGNFPPRFSGLQFPNYSSELNVNALELDDSALYLCASSARDLQETQYFGPGTRLLVL.